Sequencing of this TCR beta chain was carried out in a study of early T cells in non-severe SARS-CoV-2 infection. The overall study: The chains were unpaired, and the sequenced material was bulk RNA from unsorted whole blood. Study-level points and caveats: Clonotype matching in VDJdb favored anti-spike CD8 responses and did not capture private and CD4 specificities.

This clonotype was seen ten or more times. The antigen remains undetermined. The germline V gene has CDR1 MDHEN and CDR2 SYDVKM. The V and J ends lost 5 bases and 4 bases respectively, with 15 bases between them. The CDR3 loop spans 15 amino acids. Tagging with unique molecular identifiers was applied to individual cDNA molecules. Using its own MiXCR run on the 5' RACE reads, TCRdb lists one record per CDR3 protein. Of about 49,000 distinct CDR3 sequences in the sample, around 11% were seen once. Sequenced material: whole blood. The receptor comes from an adult who was a healthcare worker with PCR-confirmed SARS-CoV-2 infection or an uninfected control (not recorded which). The chain carries TRBV28 and TRBJ1-3; TRBD1 might be the D (5 bases). CDR3 sequence (DNA): TGTGCCAGCAGTCCAACGAGGGGATCGGGAAACACCATATATTTT. This codes for CASSPTRGSGNTIYF.